Each of the 13 T cell receptor beta chains below was sequenced from the same sample in a study of T-cell memory formation after mild COVID-19. Each CDR3 protein is one row after TCRdb ran MiXCR on the 5' RACE reads. The sample shows some 110,000 distinct CDR3 sequences, 9.5% to 15% of them seen only once. Sequenced: PBMCs or a T cell subset sorted from them (not recorded which). The receptors were gathered from an adult woman who had mild COVID-19 (a few samples of this study predate the infection). Cell type and time point are not known.

The chain has TRBV3-1 and TRBJ2-7; possibly TRBD2 for D (5 bases). This CDR3 has 17 residues. Germline V gene lookup returns CDR1 LGHDT and CDR2 YNNKEL (reference sequence). Deletions cut 1 base from V and 2 bases from J, with 18 bases between. The CDR3 DNA reads as TGTGCCAGCAGCCAAGCCCCGCCGGGGTTATATCCCTACGAGCAGTACTTC. This sequence encodes CASSQAPPGLYPYEQYF.

This clonotype was seen only a few times. The genes are TRBV7-9 and TRBJ2-7; 11 bases are shared with TRBD2. The V gene's germline CDR1 is SEHNR and CDR2 FQNEAQ (reference sequence). CDR3 size: 16 residues. After removal of 3 bases from V and 1 base from J, the junction contained 5 bases not matched to a gene. In DNA, the CDR3 is TGTGCCAGCAGCTTGGATACTAGCGGGAGTTCCTACGAGCAGTACTTC. As protein: CASSLDTSGSSYEQYF.

This sequence joins TRBV5-5 and TRBJ2-1; D may match TRBD1 or TRBD2 (5 bases each). Germline V gives CDR1 SGHKS, CDR2 YYEKEE (reference sequence). V was trimmed by 4 bases and J by 6 bases, leaving 17 bases between them. This CDR3 has 15 amino acids. Here the CDR3 DNA reads TGTGCCAGCAGCCCTCAGGGAGTCCAGGGCAATGAGCAGTTCTTC. This gives the protein CASSPQGVQGNEQFF.

This clonotype occurred a few times. This rearrangement joins TRBV10-3 to TRBJ2-7, with 10 bases that match TRBD1. V gave up 4 bases and J gave up 2 bases; unmatched junction bases: 2. The CDR3 is 14 residues long. Germline assignment: CDR1 ENHRY and CDR2 SYGVKD. CDR3 amino acids: CAISGGTGAYEQYF. The CDR3 DNA sequence: TGTGCCATCAGTGGGGGGACAGGGGCCTACGAGCAGTACTTC.

J is TRBJ1-2 and V is TRBV12-3 or TRBV12-4; 10 nucleotides align to TRBD1. The length of the CDR3 is 14 residues. With 6 bases clipped from V and 3 bases from J, the junction kept 4 bases outside the gene matches. The CDR3 DNA sequence: TGTGCCAGCAGCAGGACAGGGGGATACTATGGCTACACCTTC. This codes for CASSRTGGYYGYTF.

Only a few counts were recorded for this clonotype. The chain employs TRBV7-9 and TRBJ2-3; possible D gene TRBD1, 5 bases. V lost 0 bases to trimming and J lost 6 bases, with 16 bases between them. The CDR3 loop spans 16 amino acids. Germline V CDR1 and CDR2: SEHNR, FQNEAQ (reference sequence). In nucleotides, the CDR3 is TGTGCCAGCAGCTTAGCGCTTGGGGCGGATCGGGATACGCAGTATTTT. As protein: CASSLALGADRDTQYF.

The J gene is TRBJ2-7, the V gene TRBV4-1; 7 bases are a match to TRBD1. J was trimmed by 3 bases and V by 2 bases; bases with no gene match: 7. This CDR3 spans 15 amino acids. The germline CDR1 and CDR2 sequences are MGHRA and YSYEKL. DNA for the CDR3: TGCGCCAGCAGCCAACAAACGGGACAGTACTACGAGCAGTACTTC. Protein product: CASSQQTGQYYEQYF.

This clonotype was picked up a small number of times. CDR3 sequence (DNA): TGCAGTGCTACCAAATGGACCAACACTGAAGCTTTCTTT. Its protein is CSATKWTNTEAFF. The V and J genes are TRBV20-1 and TRBJ1-1; D unresolved. Germline assignment: CDR1 DFQATT and CDR2 SNEGSKA (reference sequence). Trimming took 4 bases from V and 2 from J, leaving 11 bases between them. The CDR3 runs 13 residues.

The chain uses TRBV4-1 and TRBJ2-7; D gene unclear. CDR1 is MGHRA, CDR2 YSYEKL, per germline. The V end lost 5 bases, the J end lost 6 bases, and 17 bases lay between the germline ends. This CDR3 comprises 14 residues. The CDR3 bases are TGCGCCAGCAGCACCGGTAGGAACTCTGGCGAGCAGTACTTC. As protein: CASSTGRNSGEQYF.

The chain couples TRBV20-1 to TRBJ2-1, with TRBD1 identical over 7 bases. Per germline, CDR1 DFQATT and CDR2 SNEGSKA (reference sequence). V lost 5 bases to trimming and J lost 4 bases; unmatched junction nucleotides: 2. The CDR3 runs 12 residues. CDR3 amino acids: CSADRAYNEQFF. The CDR3 DNA reads TGCAGTGCTGACAGGGCTTACAATGAGCAGTTCTTC.

Many counts were recorded for this clonotype. This rearrangement joins TRBV4-3 to TRBJ2-7, with a weak D call TRBD1 (5 bases). The CDR3 runs 15 residues. CDR1 and CDR2 (germline): LGHNA, YSLEER. V was trimmed by 4 bases and J by 0 bases, leaving 13 bases between them. CDR3: CASSLGYQGSYEQYF. Written as DNA, the CDR3 is TGCGCCAGCAGCCTGGGTTATCAGGGCTCCTACGAGCAGTACTTC.

This clonotype came up many times. The chain joins TRBV7-9 to TRBJ2-7; 10 bases line up with TRBD1. The junction had 2 bases not matched to a gene; V was cut back by 1 base and J by 11 bases. The germline V gene encodes CDR1 SEHNR and CDR2 FQNEAQ (reference sequence). The CDR3 has 12 amino acids. CDR3: CASSLEGQGEYF. The CDR3 DNA sequence: TGTGCCAGCAGCTTAGAAGGACAGGGGGAGTACTTC.

The rearrangement links TRBV27 to TRBJ2-1; TRBD1 might be the D (5 bases). CDR3 length: 13 residues. Per germline, CDR1 MNHEY and CDR2 SMNVEV (reference sequence). Deletions cut 2 bases from V and 5 bases from J, with 7 bases between. DNA for the CDR3: TGTGCCAGCAGTTTAACAGGAGACAATGAGCAGTTCTTC. Translating it yields CASSLTGDNEQFF.